The text below deals with one T cell receptor beta chain. The antigen is undetermined. Its ends do not fully match the called genes, so a read error is possible. Amplification targeted TCR beta CDR3 regions from RNA transcripts. Carried out on the TCR CDR3, a first-round RT-PCR used the HTBI primer set. Each CDR3 protein gets one entry after TCRdb re-called the multiplex PCR reads with MiXCR. The sample has hundreds of thousands of distinct CDR3 sequences; about a third are singletons. CDR1 is SGHKS, CDR2 YYEKEE, per germline (reference sequence). The CDR3 sequence is 14 residues long. This specimen comes from a study of T cells in Graves' hyperthyroidism and ophthalmopathy. Study results and caveats: With a median lead of 6.5 months before onset, the model predicted ophthalmopathy. Blood held most thyroid clonotypes expanded above 0.001 frequency.

For Graves' hyperthyroidism to be stable, ophthalmopathy could not progress within 18 months. PBMCs came from 7.5 to 10 ml fresh peripheral blood. The source is a woman in her forties with Graves' hyperthyroidism. The sample taken for sequencing was blood. The V gene is TRBV5-5, the J gene TRBJ2-2; possibly TRBD2 for D (5 bases). DNA for the CDR3: TGCGCCAGCAGCTTGGACTTGAACACCGGGGAGCTGTTTTTT. The encoded protein is CASSLDLNTGELFF.